The source of this TCR beta chain is a study of T cell repertoires in cytomegalovirus infection. Overall study: In the study, CMV epitopes included recently identified HLA-C-restricted and well-studied HLA-B-restricted ones.

MiXCR was run by TCRdb on the reads, yielding one entry per CDR3 protein. Of over 45,000 distinct CDR3 sequences detected, roughly 18% appear once; the ten largest clones hold roughly 50%. Study-level points and caveats: There were HLA-C-restricted CMV-specific TCR beta clonotypes dominating the ex vivo response.

Turning to this clonotype: Its specificity is unknown.

The sample was CD8+ T cells from cultured PBMCs, taken from culture after CMV antigen stimulation. This sequence was found in a human donor in good health (CMV status not recorded). Some clones in this sample may be carry-over from other donors' samples.

CDR3 sequence reads: CASSIIKASGVDEKLFF. The CDR3 coding sequence is TGTGCCAGTAGTATCATCAAGGCGTCAGGGGTGGATGAAAAACTGTTTTTT. J is TRBJ1-4 and V is TRBV19; possible D gene TRBD1, 6 bases. There are 17 residues in the CDR3. CDR1 and CDR2 from the germline V gene are LNHDA and SQIVND (reference sequence). Between the trimmed V and J ends, which lost 3 bases and 6 bases, there was a span of 20 bases.